One sample yielded the 17 T cell receptor beta chains listed below, sequenced in a study of blood T cell repertoires in COVID-19. The repertoire was sequenced with immunoSEQ multiplex PCR; TCRdb's copy has only in-frame clones and lacks some. The sample lists 45,000 to 50,000 clones; 80% to 90% were seen once. Sequencing used peripheral blood. These TCRs come from a man in his forties or fifties with acute or convalescent COVID-19.

The chain recombines TRBV7-6 with TRBJ2-5; the D gene is possibly TRBD1 (6 bases). CDR1 is SGHVS and CDR2 is FNYEAQ in the germline V gene. The CDR3 is 14 residues long. Trimming removed 2 bases at V and 5 bases at J, with 12 bases between. The CDR3 coding sequence is TGTGCCAGCAGCTTAAACAGGGAGTTGGAGACCCAGTACTTC. It yields the protein CASSLNRELETQYF.

This clone was counted between two and nine times. The rearrangement links TRBV28 to TRBJ1-1; the D is unclear. V shed 4 bases and J shed 8 bases, with 11 bases lying between them. From germline, CDR1 is MDHEN and CDR2 SYDVKM. The CDR3 has 12 amino acids. The CDR3 DNA follows: TGTGCCAGCAGTTCCATTACCACAGAAGCTTTCTTT. Protein sequence: CASSSITTEAFF.

The chain links TRBV12-5 to TRBJ2-1; D uncertain. Trimming cost V 3 bases and J 9 bases, with 12 bases left between them. The CDR3 has 13 residues. The germline V gene has CDR1 LGHNT and CDR2 FRNRAP. CDR3 sequence: CASGFENLSEQFF. CDR3 bases: TGTGCTAGTGGTTTCGAGAATCTATCTGAGCAGTTCTTC.

The chain is built from TRBV19 and TRBJ1-4; D is undetermined. Trimming left V 2 bases short and J 0 bases short, with 7 bases between. The germline CDR1 and CDR2 sequences are LNHDA and SQIVND (reference sequence). The CDR3 is 15 residues long. The CDR3 here is CASSIRAATNEKLFF. CDR3 coding DNA: TGTGCCAGTAGTATACGAGCCGCAACTAATGAAAAACTGTTTTTT.

The genes are TRBV9 and TRBJ1-5; D not certain. The CDR3 loop spans 16 amino acids. Deletions cut 2 bases from V and 4 bases from J, with 16 bases between. CDR1 is SGDLS and CDR2 is YYNGEE in the germline V gene. CDR3 sequence: CASSVGPGVGNQPQHF. For the CDR3, the DNA is TGTGCCAGCAGCGTTGGACCCGGGGTTGGGAATCAGCCCCAGCATTTT.

The gene calls are TRBV7-2 and TRBJ2-2; TRBD2 might be the D (7 bases). Germline V gene sequence: CDR1 SGHTA, CDR2 FQGNSA. Trimming left V 5 bases short and J 3 bases short, with 13 bases between. The CDR3 is 15 amino acids. This chain's CDR3 is CASSRVGGHTGELFF. For the CDR3, the DNA is TGTGCCAGCAGCCGCGTGGGGGGGCACACCGGGGAGCTGTTTTTT.

The chain joins TRBV5-1 to TRBJ1-2, with 7 bases lining up with TRBD1. CDR3 length: 15 residues. Germline V CDR1 and CDR2: SGHRS, YFSETQ. Unmatched junction bases numbered 9, after V lost 4 bases and J lost 3 bases. The CDR3 DNA sequence: TGCGCCAGCAGCCCACATGACAGGGACGACTATGGCTACACCTTC. It is translated as CASSPHDRDDYGYTF.

The V gene is TRBV19, the J gene TRBJ1-5; 10 positions agree with TRBD1. Germline CDR1 reads LNHDA; CDR2 reads SQIVND (reference sequence). The ends lost 1 base at V and 0 bases at J; junction bases unmatched: 6. The CDR3 length is 18 residues. DNA for the CDR3: TGTGCCAGTAGTATAGCCAGGGACAGGGGTATTAGCAATCAGCCCCAGCATTTT. The encoded protein is CASSIARDRGISNQPQHF.

The chain recombines TRBV18 with TRBJ2-7; TRBD1 matches at 7 bases. The CDR3 contains 12 residues. Germline V lookup: CDR1 KGHSH, CDR2 LQKENI. With 8 bases clipped from V and 0 bases from J, the junction kept 1 base outside the gene matches. The CDR3 loop is CASGDSSYEQYF. The CDR3 DNA reads as TGTGCCAGCGGGGACAGCTCCTACGAGCAGTACTTC.

The chain uses TRBV13 and TRBJ1-2; D is unresolved. Germline CDR1 is PRHDT and CDR2 is FYEKMQ (reference sequence). V was clipped by 5 bases and J by 3 bases, with 16 bases between them. This CDR3 is built from 15 residues. The CDR3 DNA follows: TGTGCCAGCAGCCGACTTGGACGGGAGTACTATGGCTACACCTTC. It specifies CASSRLGREYYGYTF.

The chain is built from TRBV5-6 and TRBJ2-7; maybe TRBD2 (6 bases). CDR3 size: 16 residues. Between the trimmed V and J ends, which lost 2 bases and 1 base, there was a span of 16 bases. Per germline, CDR1 SGHDT and CDR2 YYEEEE. The CDR3 region is CASSFPGGTESYEQYF. CDR3 DNA sequence: TGTGCCAGCAGCTTTCCTGGGGGGACGGAATCCTACGAGCAGTACTTC.

The chain uses TRBV7-9 and TRBJ2-5; 9 positions match TRBD2. Per the germline V gene, CDR1 is SEHNR and CDR2 is FQNEAQ (reference sequence). There are 16 residues in the CDR3. V was clipped by 7 bases and J by 4 bases; unmatched bases: 13. This CDR3 reads CASTGLAGFSRETQYF. CDR3 nucleotide sequence: TGTGCCAGCACGGGGCTAGCGGGGTTTTCCAGAGAGACCCAGTACTTC.

The V and J genes are TRBV24-1 and TRBJ2-3, with TRBD2 matching 14 bases. Losses at the gene ends were 6 bases for V and 2 bases for J; bases not matched to a gene: 3. CDR3 size: 16 residues. Per the germline V gene, CDR1 is KGHDR and CDR2 is SFDVKD. This CDR3 reads CATSPGLAGVTDTQYF. The CDR3 coding sequence is TGTGCCACCAGTCCGGGACTAGCGGGAGTCACAGATACGCAGTATTTT.

The chain joins TRBV19 to TRBJ1-5; the D gene is possibly TRBD1 (6 bases). V was cut by 11 bases and J by 7 bases, with 18 bases left in between. In germline, CDR1 is LNHDA, CDR2 SQIVND (reference sequence). This CDR3 comprises 13 residues. The CDR3 loop is CAGGGQGAQPQHF. The CDR3 DNA follows: TGTGCCGGGGGGGGCCAGGGCGCGCAGCCCCAGCATTTT.

The CDR3 loop is CASSLMGPSYEQYF. DNA for the CDR3: TGCGCCAGCAGCTTGATGGGCCCCTCCTACGAGCAGTACTTC. The chain uses TRBV5-1 and TRBJ2-7; D call uncertain. Looked up from germline, CDR1 is SGHRS and CDR2 is YFSETQ. The CDR3 spans 14 residues. V was cut by 1 base and J by 0 bases, with 8 bases left in between.

The rearrangement uses TRBV13 and TRBJ2-7; 12 bases agree with TRBD2. Germline-derived CDR1 and CDR2 are PRHDT and FYEKMQ (reference sequence). The V and J ends lost 6 bases and 3 bases, in that order; junction bases with no gene match: 6. There are 15 residues in the CDR3. The DNA for the CDR3 is TGTGCCAGCAGGGGGTGGACTAGCGGGGACTACGAGCAGTACTTC. Translating gives CASRGWTSGDYEQYF.

The chain couples TRBV12-3 or TRBV12-4 to TRBJ1-1; D gene unclear. V lost 6 bases and J 4 bases, leaving 9 bases between the germline ends. This CDR3 contains 12 residues. For the CDR3, the DNA is TGTGCCAGCAGGTCCGGAGCCACTGAAGCTTTCTTT. Amino acid sequence: CASRSGATEAFF.